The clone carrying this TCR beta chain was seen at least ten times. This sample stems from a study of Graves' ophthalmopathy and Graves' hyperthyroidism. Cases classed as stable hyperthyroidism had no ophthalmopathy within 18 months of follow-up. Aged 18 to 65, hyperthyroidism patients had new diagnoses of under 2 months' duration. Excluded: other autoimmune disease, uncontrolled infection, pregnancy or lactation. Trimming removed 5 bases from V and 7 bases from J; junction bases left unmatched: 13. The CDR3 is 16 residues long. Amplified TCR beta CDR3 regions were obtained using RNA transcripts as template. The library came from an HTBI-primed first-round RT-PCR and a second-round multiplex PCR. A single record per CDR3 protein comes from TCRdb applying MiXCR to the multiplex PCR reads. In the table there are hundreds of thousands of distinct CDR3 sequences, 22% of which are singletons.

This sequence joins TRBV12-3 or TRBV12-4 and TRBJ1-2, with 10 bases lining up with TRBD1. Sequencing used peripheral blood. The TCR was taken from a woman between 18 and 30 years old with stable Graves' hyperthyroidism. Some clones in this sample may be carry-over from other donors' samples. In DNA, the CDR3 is TGTGCCAGCAGTCATACCAGAGGGACAGGGGCTGGTGGCTACACCTTC. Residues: CASSHTRGTGAGGYTF.